These T cell receptor beta chains were read from a single sample in a study of metastatic and nonmetastatic thyroid tumors. TCRdb re-analyzed the PCR reads through MiXCR. The sample includes 7,700 or so clones, 32% of them seen just once. Input material: tumor tissue. These receptor sequences come from a female donor with papillary thyroid cancer or a benign thyroid nodule (not recorded which). Some clones in this sample may be carry-over from other donors' samples. CDR3s include the opening cysteine and the closing phenylalanine or tryptophan. The D gene is left open where the match is weak. Where a row states a size, it is once, few, many or the class of an expanded clone; other rows omit it.

cdr3_nt: TGTGCCAGCTCATCGACAGGCGTAGGGCCCCAGCATTTT; cdr3_aa: CASSSTGVGPQHF; d_call: -; cdr3_length: 13; v_call: TRBV18; clone_size: -; j_call: TRBJ1-5
cdr3_nt: TGTGCCAGCAGCCAATGGGCGGGCCCCACAGATACGCAGTATTTT; cdr3_aa: CASSQWAGPTDTQYF; d_call: -; cdr3_length: 15; v_call: TRBV7-8; clone_size: -; j_call: TRBJ2-3
cdr3_nt: TGTGCCAGTAGCCACAAGGTAGCGGGAGAATCCGAGCAGTACTTC; cdr3_aa: CASSHKVAGESEQYF; d_call: TRBD2; cdr3_length: 15; v_call: TRBV4-2; clone_size: -; j_call: TRBJ2-7
cdr3_nt: TGTGCCAGCAGCCAAGTTGGGGCTTTCTACGAGCAGTACTTC; cdr3_aa: CASSQVGAFYEQYF; d_call: -; cdr3_length: 14; v_call: TRBV3-1; clone_size: many; j_call: TRBJ2-7
cdr3_nt: TGTGCCAGCAGGACGAGCGGGAACACTGAAGCTTTCTTT; cdr3_aa: CASRTSGNTEAFF; d_call: -; cdr3_length: 13; v_call: TRBV6-1; clone_size: -; j_call: TRBJ1-1
cdr3_nt: TGTGCCAGCAGCCGAGGGACTGCCGAACTAAAACTGTTTTTT; cdr3_aa: CASSRGTAELKLFF; d_call: -; cdr3_length: 14; v_call: TRBV5-8; clone_size: -; j_call: TRBJ1-4
cdr3_nt: TGCGCCAGCAGAGTAGCGGTCTCAACGTCCTACGAGCAGTACTTC; cdr3_aa: CASRVAVSTSYEQYF; d_call: -; cdr3_length: 15; v_call: TRBV5-1; clone_size: medium-sized; j_call: TRBJ2-7
cdr3_nt: TGTGCCAGCAGTCCAGGGGGGCGCTCCTCCTACGAGCAGTACTTC; cdr3_aa: CASSPGGRSSYEQYF; d_call: -; cdr3_length: 15; v_call: TRBV12-3/TRBV12-4; clone_size: -; j_call: TRBJ2-7
cdr3_nt: TGTGCCAGCAGCCAAGATCTCCGGACAGACATCTACGAGCAGTACTTC; cdr3_aa: CASSQDLRTDIYEQYF; d_call: -; cdr3_length: 16; v_call: TRBV4-2; clone_size: -; j_call: TRBJ2-7
cdr3_nt: TGTGCCAGCCGGAGGGGGGTCGTCGCCTACGAGCAGTACTTC; cdr3_aa: CASRRGVVAYEQYF; d_call: -; cdr3_length: 14; v_call: TRBV6-1; clone_size: few; j_call: TRBJ2-7
cdr3_nt: TGTGCCAGCTCACCCCAGAAACTCCCAGGGGGAAACACCATATATTTT; cdr3_aa: CASSPQKLPGGNTIYF; d_call: -; cdr3_length: 16; v_call: TRBV18; clone_size: medium-sized; j_call: TRBJ1-3
cdr3_nt: TGTGCCAGTAGTAAGCACAGGTGGCCTGAAGCTTTCTTT; cdr3_aa: CASSKHRWPEAFF; d_call: -; cdr3_length: 13; v_call: TRBV19; clone_size: few; j_call: TRBJ1-1
cdr3_nt: TGCAGCGTTGAGTACGAAGTTGAAGCTTTCTTT; cdr3_aa: CSVEYEVEAFF; d_call: -; cdr3_length: 11; v_call: TRBV29-1; clone_size: -; j_call: TRBJ1-1
cdr3_nt: TGCAGCGTTGCGAGGGCGGGGGGGTACAGTGAGCAGTTCTTC; cdr3_aa: CSVARAGGYSEQFF; d_call: TRBD2; cdr3_length: 14; v_call: TRBV29-1; clone_size: -; j_call: TRBJ2-1
cdr3_nt: TGTGCCAGCAGTTTAAAAAGGGGTACGGGTGGCTACACCTTC; cdr3_aa: CASSLKRGTGGYTF; d_call: -; cdr3_length: 14; v_call: TRBV12-3/TRBV12-4; clone_size: few; j_call: TRBJ1-2
cdr3_nt: TGTGCCAGCAGCTTAAACCGGGACTCGTATGATACGCAGTATTTT; cdr3_aa: CASSLNRDSYDTQYF; d_call: -; cdr3_length: 15; v_call: TRBV7-3; clone_size: many; j_call: TRBJ2-3
cdr3_nt: TGTGCCAGCAGTCCCCCTGACAGGGGCAAATTGGCCCAGCATTTT; cdr3_aa: CASSPPDRGKLAQHF; d_call: TRBD1; cdr3_length: 15; v_call: TRBV6-1; clone_size: -; j_call: TRBJ1-5
cdr3_nt: TGTGCCAGCAGCCGGGACCACCAAGAGACCCAGTACTTC; cdr3_aa: CASSRDHQETQYF; d_call: -; cdr3_length: 13; v_call: TRBV2; clone_size: many; j_call: TRBJ2-5
cdr3_nt: TGTGCCAGCTCACCATCCCGACAGCCTCCCAGCGAGCAGTACTTC; cdr3_aa: CASSPSRQPPSEQYF; d_call: -; cdr3_length: 15; v_call: TRBV18; clone_size: medium-sized; j_call: TRBJ2-7
cdr3_nt: TGTGCCAGCAGCTCCGGACTAGCGAGCAATGAGCAGTTCTTC; cdr3_aa: CASSSGLASNEQFF; d_call: TRBD2; cdr3_length: 14; v_call: TRBV5-5; clone_size: many; j_call: TRBJ2-1
cdr3_nt: TGTGCCAGCAGCTTACCGCCCTTCAATGAGCAGTTCTTC; cdr3_aa: CASSLPPFNEQFF; d_call: -; cdr3_length: 13; v_call: TRBV7-9; clone_size: large; j_call: TRBJ2-1
cdr3_nt: TGCGCCAGCAGCCAACTCGGACAGGGGCCAGATACGCAGTATTTT; cdr3_aa: CASSQLGQGPDTQYF; d_call: TRBD1; cdr3_length: 15; v_call: TRBV4-1; clone_size: -; j_call: TRBJ2-3
cdr3_nt: TGTGCCAGCAGCCGTGAAGAAGACACAGCGAACACTGAAGCTTTCTTT; cdr3_aa: CASSREEDTANTEAFF; d_call: -; cdr3_length: 16; v_call: TRBV11-2; clone_size: -; j_call: TRBJ1-1
cdr3_nt: TGCAGTACTGGAAAGTGGGACGCCGGCTCCTACGAGCAGTACTTC; cdr3_aa: CSTGKWDAGSYEQYF; d_call: -; cdr3_length: 15; v_call: TRBV20-1; clone_size: -; j_call: TRBJ2-7
cdr3_nt: TGTGCCAGCAGTTTATGGGACAAGGTCTATACAAACACCGGGGAGCTGTTTTTT; cdr3_aa: CASSLWDKVYTNTGELFF; d_call: -; cdr3_length: 18; v_call: TRBV28; clone_size: few; j_call: TRBJ2-2
cdr3_nt: TGTGCCATCATGGCGGAACACTCACGATACGAGCAGTACTTC; cdr3_aa: CAIMAEHSRYEQYF; d_call: -; cdr3_length: 14; v_call: TRBV10-3; clone_size: -; j_call: TRBJ2-7
cdr3_nt: TGCAGCGGACTATGGACAGAAAAAGCTTTCTTT; cdr3_aa: CSGLWTEKAFF; d_call: -; cdr3_length: 11; v_call: TRBV29-1; clone_size: medium-sized; j_call: TRBJ1-1
cdr3_nt: TGCGCCAGCAGTCCGAGCGGGAGCTCCTACAATGAGCAGTTCTTC; cdr3_aa: CASSPSGSSYNEQFF; d_call: TRBD2; cdr3_length: 15; v_call: TRBV4-3; clone_size: -; j_call: TRBJ2-1
cdr3_nt: TGTGCCAGTAAGGGGTTGACTGAAGCTTTCTTT; cdr3_aa: CASKGLTEAFF; d_call: -; cdr3_length: 11; v_call: TRBV19; clone_size: few; j_call: TRBJ1-1
cdr3_nt: TGCAGTGCTAGAGATTTTAGCGGGACCGAGCAGTACTTC; cdr3_aa: CSARDFSGTEQYF; d_call: TRBD2; cdr3_length: 13; v_call: TRBV20-1; clone_size: -; j_call: TRBJ2-7
cdr3_nt: TGTGCCAGCAGCGTAGCGGGGGGGTCCTACTCTGGAAACACCATATATTTT; cdr3_aa: CASSVAGGSYSGNTIYF; d_call: -; cdr3_length: 17; v_call: TRBV9; clone_size: -; j_call: TRBJ1-3
cdr3_nt: TGTGCCAGCAGTTTTAGCGGGGGGCCCACTGAAGCTTTCTTT; cdr3_aa: CASSFSGGPTEAFF; d_call: -; cdr3_length: 14; v_call: TRBV6-1; clone_size: medium-sized; j_call: TRBJ1-1
cdr3_nt: TGTGCCAGCAGCCAAGGGGGGCAGTATAGCAATCAGCCCCAGCATTTT; cdr3_aa: CASSQGGQYSNQPQHF; d_call: -; cdr3_length: 16; v_call: TRBV4-2; clone_size: -; j_call: TRBJ1-5
cdr3_nt: TGTGCCTGGAGTGGGGAGATGGGTTACAATGAGCAGTTCTTC; cdr3_aa: CAWSGEMGYNEQFF; d_call: -; cdr3_length: 14; v_call: TRBV30; clone_size: once; j_call: TRBJ2-1
cdr3_nt: TGTGCCAGCAGAGCTCAAGGACAGGGTGACTATGGCTACACCTTC; cdr3_aa: CASRAQGQGDYGYTF; d_call: TRBD1; cdr3_length: 15; v_call: TRBV12-3/TRBV12-4; clone_size: few; j_call: TRBJ1-2
cdr3_nt: TGCAGTGCTAGAAAGATGGACAGGGGGCTGAACACTGAAGCTTTCTTT; cdr3_aa: CSARKMDRGLNTEAFF; d_call: TRBD1; cdr3_length: 16; v_call: TRBV20-1; clone_size: -; j_call: TRBJ1-1
cdr3_nt: TGTGCCAGCCAGGGCGGTCTAAGCTCCTACGAGCAGTACTTC; cdr3_aa: CASQGGLSSYEQYF; d_call: -; cdr3_length: 14; v_call: TRBV6-1; clone_size: few; j_call: TRBJ2-7
cdr3_nt: TGTGCCAGCAACCGACAGGGGACTTCCGGTGAGCAGTTCTTC; cdr3_aa: CASNRQGTSGEQFF; d_call: TRBD1; cdr3_length: 14; v_call: TRBV5-4; clone_size: once; j_call: TRBJ2-1
cdr3_nt: TGTGCCAGTATAGCGGGGCCTAGCGCGAGCTCCTACGAGCAGTACTTC; cdr3_aa: CASIAGPSASSYEQYF; d_call: TRBD2; cdr3_length: 16; v_call: TRBV10-3; clone_size: medium-sized; j_call: TRBJ2-7
cdr3_nt: TGTGCCAGCAGTCCTAGGCAGGGGGAGGCTGAAGCTTTCTTT; cdr3_aa: CASSPRQGEAEAFF; d_call: TRBD1; cdr3_length: 14; v_call: TRBV28; clone_size: large; j_call: TRBJ1-1
cdr3_nt: TGTGCCAGCTCACCACAGAGCGGGAGGGACACAGATACGCAGAATTTT; cdr3_aa: CASSPQSGRDTDTQNF; d_call: TRBD2; cdr3_length: 16; v_call: TRBV18; clone_size: -; j_call: TRBJ2-3
cdr3_nt: TGTGCCAGCAGCCCTCTCGGGACGGTCTCGAACGAGCAGTACTTC; cdr3_aa: CASSPLGTVSNEQYF; d_call: -; cdr3_length: 15; v_call: TRBV7-2; clone_size: few; j_call: TRBJ2-7
cdr3_nt: TGTGCCAGCAGCGTAGGACCGCGGATGGAGACCCAGTACTTC; cdr3_aa: CASSVGPRMETQYF; d_call: -; cdr3_length: 14; v_call: TRBV11-3; clone_size: -; j_call: TRBJ2-5
cdr3_nt: TGTGCCAGCAGCCAAACTAGGGGGGGTTCCTACAATGAGCAGTTCTTC; cdr3_aa: CASSQTRGGSYNEQFF; d_call: -; cdr3_length: 16; v_call: TRBV3-1; clone_size: many; j_call: TRBJ2-1
cdr3_nt: TGTAGTGCTAGCTCGGGCAGGGTTACATTC; cdr3_aa: CSASSGRVTF; d_call: -; cdr3_length: 10; v_call: TRBV20-1; clone_size: -; j_call: TRBJ1-2
cdr3_nt: TGCGCCAGCAAAGGACTAGCGGGGATCCAAGAGACCCAGTACTTC; cdr3_aa: CASKGLAGIQETQYF; d_call: TRBD2; cdr3_length: 15; v_call: TRBV5-1; clone_size: -; j_call: TRBJ2-5
cdr3_nt: TGTGCCAGCAGCGTAGGGACAGGAATAGAAAAACTGTTTTTT; cdr3_aa: CASSVGTGIEKLFF; d_call: TRBD1; cdr3_length: 14; v_call: TRBV9; clone_size: many; j_call: TRBJ1-4
cdr3_nt: TGTGCCAGCAGTCCCGGGTGGGAGCAGTTCTTC; cdr3_aa: CASSPGWEQFF; d_call: -; cdr3_length: 11; v_call: TRBV6-1; clone_size: medium-sized; j_call: TRBJ2-1
cdr3_nt: TGTGCCACCAGAGGGTTCGGCAATCGGCCCCAGCATTTT; cdr3_aa: CATRGFGNRPQHF; d_call: -; cdr3_length: 13; v_call: TRBV27; clone_size: -; j_call: TRBJ1-5
cdr3_nt: TGCAGTGCTAGACCTTTTTCAGGCCCTCCCCTCGAGCAGTACTTC; cdr3_aa: CSARPFSGPPLEQYF; d_call: -; cdr3_length: 15; v_call: TRBV20-1; clone_size: few; j_call: TRBJ2-7
cdr3_nt: TGTGCCAGTTCGACCGGGGCCCAGCCCTACGAGCAGTACTTC; cdr3_aa: CASSTGAQPYEQYF; d_call: -; cdr3_length: 14; v_call: TRBV28; clone_size: -; j_call: TRBJ2-7
cdr3_nt: TGCGCCAGCAGCCAAATCGGACAGGGCGAGCAGTACTTC; cdr3_aa: CASSQIGQGEQYF; d_call: TRBD1; cdr3_length: 13; v_call: TRBV4-3; clone_size: medium-sized; j_call: TRBJ2-7
cdr3_nt: TGTGCCAGCAGTTACAGTGTCGGGATCCAAGAGACCCAGTACTTC; cdr3_aa: CASSYSVGIQETQYF; d_call: -; cdr3_length: 15; v_call: TRBV6-6; clone_size: medium-sized; j_call: TRBJ2-5
cdr3_nt: TGTGCCAGCAGTTTATTTGCGGGAGGGAAGTACGAGCAGTACTTC; cdr3_aa: CASSLFAGGKYEQYF; d_call: TRBD2; cdr3_length: 15; v_call: TRBV28; clone_size: few; j_call: TRBJ2-7
cdr3_nt: TGTGCCAGCAGCTTAGATAAGGGGGGGAGGTACGAGCAGTACTTC; cdr3_aa: CASSLDKGGRYEQYF; d_call: -; cdr3_length: 15; v_call: TRBV11-2; clone_size: -; j_call: TRBJ2-7